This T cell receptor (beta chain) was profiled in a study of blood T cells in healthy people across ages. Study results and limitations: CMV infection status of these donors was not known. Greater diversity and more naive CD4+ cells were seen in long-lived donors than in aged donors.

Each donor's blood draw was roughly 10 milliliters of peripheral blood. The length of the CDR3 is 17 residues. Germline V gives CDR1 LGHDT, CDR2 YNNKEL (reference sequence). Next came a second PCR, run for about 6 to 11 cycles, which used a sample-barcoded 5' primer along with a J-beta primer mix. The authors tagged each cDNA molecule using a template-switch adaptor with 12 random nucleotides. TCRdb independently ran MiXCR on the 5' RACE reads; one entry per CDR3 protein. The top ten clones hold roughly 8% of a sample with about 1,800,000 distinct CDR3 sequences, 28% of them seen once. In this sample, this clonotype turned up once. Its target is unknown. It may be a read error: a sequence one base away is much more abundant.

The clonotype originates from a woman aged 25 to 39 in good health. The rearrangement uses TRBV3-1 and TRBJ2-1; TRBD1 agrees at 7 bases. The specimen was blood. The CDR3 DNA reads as TGTGCCAGCAGCCCCGAGGGCCGGGACAGCTCCCACAATGAGCAGTTCTTC. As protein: CASSPEGRDSSHNEQFF.